The 16 T cell receptor beta chains in this list originate from one sample, sequenced in a study of blood T cell repertoires in COVID-19. This table comes from immunoSEQ multiplex PCR, and its TCRdb copy is limited to in-frame clones, with some not included. Of roughly 290,000 clones listed, approximately 85% are singletons. The sequenced material came from PBMCs or T cells enriched from blood (not recorded which). The receptors were sampled from a man aged 30 to 45 who had recovered from COVID-19.

In this sample, this clone turned up a few times. The V call is TRBV18, the J call TRBJ2-5; D uncertain. This CDR3 has 13 residues. V dropped 2 bases and J dropped 0 bases, with 4 bases sitting between them. The germline gives CDR1 KGHSH, CDR2 LQKENI. The CDR3 is CASSPYYQETQYF. In DNA, the CDR3 is TGTGCCAGCTCACCATACTACCAAGAGACCCAGTACTTC.

This chain links TRBV6-5 with TRBJ2-3; TRBD2 matches at 14 bases. There are 15 residues in the CDR3. Looked up from germline, CDR1 is MNHEY and CDR2 is SVGAGI. V lost 5 bases, J lost 4 bases, and 2 bases stayed unmatched. The CDR3 is CASSRLAGGPDTQYF. CDR3 nucleotide sequence: TGTGCCAGCAGTAGACTAGCGGGGGGGCCAGATACGCAGTATTTT.

The chain recombines TRBV29-1 with TRBJ1-5; D is perhaps TRBD1 (5 bases). Germline CDR1 SQVTM, CDR2 ANQGSEA. V was pared by 6 bases and J by 5 bases, with 17 bases between. The CDR3 contains 14 residues. Written as DNA, the CDR3 is TGCAGCGTCGGGCATTCAGGGTCCGATCAGCCCCAGCATTTT. Protein product: CSVGHSGSDQPQHF.

J is TRBJ1-4 and V is TRBV5-1; unclear D gene. Germline CDR1 is SGHRS and CDR2 is YFSETQ. V dropped 4 bases and J dropped 7 bases, with 20 bases sitting between them. This CDR3 region has 16 residues. This CDR3 reads CASSPGDTSGGEKLFF. The CDR3 bases are TGCGCCAGCAGCCCCGGGGATACATCCGGAGGTGAAAAACTGTTTTTT.

This clone was seen once. The CDR3 nucleotides read TGTGCCAGCAGTCCGGGGGCGGGGGGCTCCCAAGAGACCCAGTACTTC. It specifies CASSPGAGGSQETQYF. This sequence joins TRBV11-2 and TRBJ2-5; 8 bases map to TRBD2. Germline V gives CDR1 SGHAT, CDR2 FQNNGV. The CDR3 has 16 residues. V shed 6 bases, J shed 1 base, and the junction held 10 bases outside the gene matches.

This clone is a singleton in its sample. The rearrangement uses TRBV11-3 and TRBJ2-5; 8 positions match TRBD2. Germline V CDR1 and CDR2: SGHNT, YENEEA. Trimming at V came to 5 bases and at J to 5 bases, leaving 10 bases not matched to a gene. This CDR3 has 15 residues. Here the CDR3 DNA reads TGTGCCAGCAGCCCTGGGGGACTAGATGCGGAGACCCAGTACTTC. This sequence encodes CASSPGGLDAETQYF.

CDR3 nucleotide sequence: TGTGCCAGCAGAAACGACGACAGTCAGCCCCAGCATTTT. This encodes CASRNDDSQPQHF. The chain recombines TRBV12-3 or TRBV12-4 with TRBJ1-5; D perhaps matches TRBD1 (5 bases). Trimming took 6 bases from V and 6 from J, leaving 12 bases between them. This CDR3 spans 13 amino acids.

This clone was seen only a few times. The chain has TRBV2 and TRBJ1-5; D remains unclear. The V end lost 6 bases, the J end lost 2 bases, and 17 bases lay between the germline ends. The CDR3 has 16 amino acids. Germline assignment: CDR1 SNHLY and CDR2 FYNNEI. The CDR3 protein is CASRETERGGNQPQHF. The CDR3 DNA reads as TGTGCCAGCAGGGAAACGGAGCGGGGTGGCAATCAGCCCCAGCATTTT.

The chain has TRBV19 and TRBJ1-2; TRBD1 matches at 8 bases. Germline V CDR1 and CDR2: LNHDA, SQIVND (reference sequence). The CDR3 extends over 14 amino acids. V lost 6 bases and J lost 6; bases outside the gene matches: 9. The CDR3: CASSAGGGYDGYTF. CDR3 in DNA: TGTGCCAGTAGCGCAGGGGGCGGATATGATGGCTACACCTTC.

This chain uses TRBV6-1 with TRBJ1-2, with D unresolved. This CDR3 has 16 residues. Looked up from germline, CDR1 is MNHNS and CDR2 is SASEGT. The V gene lost 0 bases and the J gene lost 4 bases, with 15 bases spanning the gap. CDR3 region: CASSEASTGTGYGYTF. The CDR3 nucleotides read TGTGCCAGCAGTGAAGCGTCGACCGGAACGGGCTATGGCTACACCTTC.

The rearrangement links TRBV11-3 to TRBJ2-1, with TRBD2 matching over 7 bases. Per germline, CDR1 SGHNT and CDR2 YENEEA. Germline trimming cut 1 base from V and 4 bases from J; bases unmatched to any gene: 4. The CDR3 spans 15 residues. DNA for the CDR3: TGTGCCAGCAGCTTAGGTCGGGGGGTATACAATGAGCAGTTCTTC. It is translated as CASSLGRGVYNEQFF.

V gene TRBV12-5 combines with J gene TRBJ1-1; D not resolved. V was shortened by 7 bases and J by 2 bases, with 14 bases between the two germline ends. The germline gives CDR1 LGHNT, CDR2 FRNRAP. There are 14 residues in the CDR3. CDR3 sequence reads: CASALMGGNTEAFF. CDR3 DNA: TGTGCTAGTGCCCTAATGGGAGGTAACACTGAAGCTTTCTTT.

The gene calls are TRBV10-3 and TRBJ1-6; D is unresolved. Deletions cut 10 bases from V and 9 bases from J, with 19 bases between. Per germline, CDR1 ENHRY and CDR2 SYGVKD. The CDR3 covers 14 residues. The CDR3 DNA follows: TGTGCCACTGGCCAGAGGAGTACTAGTTCACCCCTCCACTTT. Translation gives CATGQRSTSSPLHF.

The genes are TRBV9 and TRBJ1-5; 9 nucleotides line up with TRBD1. Trimming took 4 bases from V and 4 from J; bases not matched to a gene: 6. From germline, CDR1 is SGDLS and CDR2 YYNGEE. The CDR3 runs 15 residues. The CDR3 region is CASSPRGQGNQPQHF. The CDR3, as DNA: TGTGCCAGCAGCCCCCGGGGACAGGGTAATCAGCCCCAGCATTTT.

The rearrangement joins TRBV19 to TRBJ1-5, with 7 nucleotides matching TRBD1. The germline V gene has CDR1 LNHDA and CDR2 SQIVND (reference sequence). This CDR3 is 15 amino acids long. The V segment lost 5 bases and the J segment 2 bases; nucleotides outside the gene matches: 6. The CDR3 sequence is CASSDRQGRNQPQHF. CDR3 bases: TGTGCCAGTAGTGACAGACAGGGTCGCAATCAGCCCCAGCATTTT.

The chain links TRBV5-4 to TRBJ1-1; 9 nucleotides agree with TRBD1. The germline V gene encodes CDR1 SGHNT and CDR2 YYREEE (reference sequence). The V segment lost 4 bases and the J segment 4 bases; nucleotides outside the gene matches: 5. The CDR3 consists of 14 residues. The CDR3 coding sequence is TGTGCCAGCAGCATACAGGGGGCGCGCACTGAAGCTTTCTTT. This sequence encodes CASSIQGARTEAFF.